This T cell receptor (beta chain) was captured by sequencing in a study of blood T cell repertoires in COVID-19. The germline V gene encodes CDR1 MDHEN and CDR2 SYDVKM. V lost 4 bases and J lost 10; bases outside the gene matches: 7. The CDR3 has 13 residues. This clone was found once. Using immunoSEQ multiplex PCR, the repertoire was profiled, and TCRdb retains in-frame clones only, with some absent. This table holds 400,000 to 550,000 clones, 70% to 90% found once. The clonotype originates from a woman aged 18 to 35 with acute COVID-19. Sample: PBMCs or T cells enriched from blood (not recorded which). The chain carries TRBV28 and TRBJ1-3; 7 bases agree with TRBD1. Here the CDR3 reads CASSSGQPVTIYF. DNA of the CDR3: TGTGCCAGCAGTTCGGGACAGCCAGTAACCATATATTTT.